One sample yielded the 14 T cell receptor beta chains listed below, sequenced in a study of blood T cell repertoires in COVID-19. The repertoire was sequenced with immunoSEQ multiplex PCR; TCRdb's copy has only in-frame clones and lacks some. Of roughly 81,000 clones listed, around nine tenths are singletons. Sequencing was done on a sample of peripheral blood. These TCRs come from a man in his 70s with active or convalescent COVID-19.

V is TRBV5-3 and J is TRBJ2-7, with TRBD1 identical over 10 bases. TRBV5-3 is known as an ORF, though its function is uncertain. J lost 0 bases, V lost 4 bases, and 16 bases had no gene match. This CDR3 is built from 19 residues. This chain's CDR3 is CARSPPRDRGPRSSYEQYF. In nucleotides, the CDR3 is TGTGCCAGAAGCCCGCCCCGGGACAGGGGACCCCGGAGCTCCTACGAGCAGTACTTC.

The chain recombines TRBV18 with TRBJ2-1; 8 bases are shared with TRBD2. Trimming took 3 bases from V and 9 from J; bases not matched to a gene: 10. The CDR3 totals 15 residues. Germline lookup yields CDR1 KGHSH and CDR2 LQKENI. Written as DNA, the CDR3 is TGTGCCAGCTCACCCACCCTTCTGGCGGGGGGTGAGCAGTTCTTC. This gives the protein CASSPTLLAGGEQFF.

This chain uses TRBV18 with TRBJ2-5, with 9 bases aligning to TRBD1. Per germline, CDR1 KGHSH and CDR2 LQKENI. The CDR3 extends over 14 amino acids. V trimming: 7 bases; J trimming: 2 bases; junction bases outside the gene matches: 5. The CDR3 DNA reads TGTGCCAGCTTATGGGACAGGGCGCAAGAGACCCAGTACTTC. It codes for CASLWDRAQETQYF.

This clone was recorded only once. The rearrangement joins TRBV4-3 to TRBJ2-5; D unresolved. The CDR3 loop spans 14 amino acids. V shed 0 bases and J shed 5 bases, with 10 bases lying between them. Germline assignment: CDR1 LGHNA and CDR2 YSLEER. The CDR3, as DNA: TGCGCCAGCAGCCAAGACAGGTTAAGTGAGACCCAGTACTTC. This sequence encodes CASSQDRLSETQYF.

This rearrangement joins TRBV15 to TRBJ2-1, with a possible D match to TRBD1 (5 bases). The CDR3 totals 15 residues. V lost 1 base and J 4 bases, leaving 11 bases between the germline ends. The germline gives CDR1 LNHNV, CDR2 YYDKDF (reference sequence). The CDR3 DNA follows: TGTGCCACCAGCAGAGGGCAGGGTAGTTACAATGAGCAGTTCTTC. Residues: CATSRGQGSYNEQFF.

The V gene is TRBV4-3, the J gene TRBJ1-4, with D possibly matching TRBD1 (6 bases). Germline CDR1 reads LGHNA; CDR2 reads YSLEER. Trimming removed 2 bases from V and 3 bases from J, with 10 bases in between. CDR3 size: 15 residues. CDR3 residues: CASSQPGQANEKLFF. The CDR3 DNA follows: TGCGCCAGCAGCCAACCGGGACAAGCTAATGAAAAACTGTTTTTT.

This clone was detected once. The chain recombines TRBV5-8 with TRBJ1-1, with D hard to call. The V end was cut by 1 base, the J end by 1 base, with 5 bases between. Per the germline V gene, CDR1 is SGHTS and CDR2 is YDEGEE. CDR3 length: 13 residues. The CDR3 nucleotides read TGTGCCAGCAGCTTGAATAGGAACACTGAAGCTTTCTTT. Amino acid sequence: CASSLNRNTEAFF.

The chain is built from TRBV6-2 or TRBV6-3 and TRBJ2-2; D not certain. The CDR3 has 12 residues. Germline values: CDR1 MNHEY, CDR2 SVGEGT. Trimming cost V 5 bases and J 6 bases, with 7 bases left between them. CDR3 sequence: CASSQNPGELFF. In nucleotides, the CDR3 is TGTGCCAGCAGTCAAAATCCCGGGGAGCTGTTTTTT.

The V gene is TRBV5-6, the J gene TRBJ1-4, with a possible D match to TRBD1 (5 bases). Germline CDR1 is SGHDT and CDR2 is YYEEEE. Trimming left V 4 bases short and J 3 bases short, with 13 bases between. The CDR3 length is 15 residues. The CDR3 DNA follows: TGTGCCAGCAGCCCAAAAGGGGCACCTAATGAAAAACTGTTTTTT. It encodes CASSPKGAPNEKLFF. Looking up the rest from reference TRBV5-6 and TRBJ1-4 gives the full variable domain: DAGVTQSPTHLIKTRGQQVTLRCSPKSGHDTVSWYQQALGQGPQFIFQYYEEEERQRGNFPDRFSGHQFPNYSSELNVNALLLGDSALYLCASSPKGAPNEKLFFGSGTQLSVL.

CDR3 nucleotide sequence: TGTGCCAGCACCCGGGACACCACCTACAATGAGCAGTTCTTC. This codes for CASTRDTTYNEQFF. V usage is TRBV5-4 and J usage is TRBJ2-1; TRBD1 is a possible D gene (6 bases). Germline CDR1 and CDR2: SGHNT and YYREEE (reference sequence). This CDR3 has 14 residues. The V end lost 6 bases, the J end lost 2 bases, and 12 bases lay between the germline ends.

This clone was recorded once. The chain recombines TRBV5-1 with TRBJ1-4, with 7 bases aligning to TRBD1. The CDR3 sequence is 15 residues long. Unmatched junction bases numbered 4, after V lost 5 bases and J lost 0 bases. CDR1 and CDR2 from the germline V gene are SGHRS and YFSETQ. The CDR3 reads CASSWDSATNEKLFF. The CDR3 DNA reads TGCGCCAGCAGTTGGGACAGTGCAACTAATGAAAAACTGTTTTTT.

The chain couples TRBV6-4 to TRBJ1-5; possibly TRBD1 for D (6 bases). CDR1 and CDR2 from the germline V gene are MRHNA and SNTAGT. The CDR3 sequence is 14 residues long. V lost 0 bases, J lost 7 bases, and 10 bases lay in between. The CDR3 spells CASSDSAGVQPQHF. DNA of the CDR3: TGTGCCAGCAGTGACTCGGCAGGGGTACAGCCCCAGCATTTT.

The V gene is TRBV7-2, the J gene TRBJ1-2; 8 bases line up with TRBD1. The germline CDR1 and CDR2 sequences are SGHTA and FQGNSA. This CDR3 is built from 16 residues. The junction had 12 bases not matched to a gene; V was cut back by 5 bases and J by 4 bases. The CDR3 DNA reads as TGTGCCAGCAGCACCTGGGCAGGGGGCAGTGGCTATGGCTACACCTTC. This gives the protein CASSTWAGGSGYGYTF.

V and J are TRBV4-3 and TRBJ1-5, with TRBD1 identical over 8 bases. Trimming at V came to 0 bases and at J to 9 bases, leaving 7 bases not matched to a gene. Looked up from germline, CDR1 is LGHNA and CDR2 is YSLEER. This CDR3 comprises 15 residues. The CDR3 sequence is CASSQETGVGLPQHF. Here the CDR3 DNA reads TGCGCCAGCAGCCAAGAGACAGGGGTGGGTCTGCCCCAGCATTTT.